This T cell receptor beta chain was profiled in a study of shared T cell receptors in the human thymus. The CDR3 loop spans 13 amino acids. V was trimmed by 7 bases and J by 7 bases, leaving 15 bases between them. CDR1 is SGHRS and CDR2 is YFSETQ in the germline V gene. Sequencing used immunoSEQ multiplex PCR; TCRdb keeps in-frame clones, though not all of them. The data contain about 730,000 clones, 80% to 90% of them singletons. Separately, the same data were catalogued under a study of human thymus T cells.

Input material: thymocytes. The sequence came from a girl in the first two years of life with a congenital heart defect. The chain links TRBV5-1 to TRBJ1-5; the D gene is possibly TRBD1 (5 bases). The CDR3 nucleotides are TGCGCCAGCTCCAAGGGGTTCGGGCAGCCCCAGCATTTT. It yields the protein CASSKGFGQPQHF.